This is a list of T cell receptor beta chains from one sample in a study of blood T cell repertoires in COVID-19. The method was immunoSEQ multiplex PCR; TCRdb's version includes in-frame clones alone and lacks a portion of them. The table records under 95,000 clones, roughly four fifths of them present only once. The sequenced material came from peripheral blood. Receptors originate from a woman older than 75 with acute or convalescent COVID-19. Each CDR3 is given with its conserved first and last residue. Fields, in order: V gene, CDR3 protein.

TRBV3-1/TRBV3-2,CASSQGWGLAQNEQYF
TRBV25-1,CASLGPGIMGYGYTF
TRBV3-1/TRBV3-2,CASSQRDRGFGELFF
TRBV7-9,CASSGGTGWGGTEAFF
TRBV27,CASSRPGLAGNSYEQYF
TRBV6-6,CASRDREGFSHEQYF
TRBV25-1,CASTIGQGDFVWYF
TRBV4-1,CASSPSDGQPYGYTF
TRBV28,CASFGAPGHEQYF
TRBV27,CASSQSGANVLTF
TRBV2,CASSERRDNYEQYF
TRBV5-1,CASSSGTLSYEQYF
TRBV6-5,CASSRDFGDEQFF
TRBV2,CASSVQPLAGTYEQYF
TRBV5-1,CATTPGPGGQETQYF
TRBV27,CASSLGTGAPYEQYF
TRBV18,CASSPGLAVAGKNIQYF
TRBV2,CASGGTGMNYGYTF
TRBV18,CASSPLSTTGNVNTIYF
TRBV7-2,CASRRDSSSGNTIYF
TRBV7-8,CASSSSSGGTYNEQFF
TRBV24-1,CATSDPGLAGGPVNEQFF
TRBV7-8,CASSTQTGDTGELFF
TRBV29-1,CSVGLAGGVISKETQYF
TRBV6-6,CASRRSTGTPATNEKLFF
TRBV7-9,CASSPPGSYNEQFF
TRBV11-2,CASGHGTDTQYF
TRBV28,CASKGQSYEQYF
TRBV2,CASNRGVGQETQYF
TRBV6-5,CASSYLRENTEAFF
TRBV14,CASSQDRGYGYTF
TRBV6-5,CASTFSGATDTEAFF
TRBV5-1,CASSLDRTSSYEQYF
TRBV27,CASSLSRTGVNEQYF
TRBV27,CASSPGLAGNTDTQYF
TRBV6-1,CASSPLGTGPDEQYF
TRBV5-1,CASSLDSSVNTEAFF
TRBV7-2,CASSLVTVGYGYTF
TRBV2,CASISGVTNYGYTF
TRBV6-5,CASSGGDYSPLHF
TRBV6-5,CASRVRDRGYETQYF
TRBV4-1,CASSHSLAAYNEQFF
TRBV19,CASSGGTGGVGQYF
TRBV6-1,CASSDMAGGLTEQYF
TRBV19,CASTGRGTSGGVDTQYF
TRBV7-2,CASSWASGDYNEQFF
TRBV6-5,CASNIPGSNQPQHF
TRBV3-1/TRBV3-2,CASRKEAGGGYGYTF
TRBV27,CASTNSPSGANVLTF
TRBV7-2,CASSLDGGGYGYTF
TRBV19,CASSMGQGLMNEKLFF
TRBV7-9,CASSPGTATYNEQFF